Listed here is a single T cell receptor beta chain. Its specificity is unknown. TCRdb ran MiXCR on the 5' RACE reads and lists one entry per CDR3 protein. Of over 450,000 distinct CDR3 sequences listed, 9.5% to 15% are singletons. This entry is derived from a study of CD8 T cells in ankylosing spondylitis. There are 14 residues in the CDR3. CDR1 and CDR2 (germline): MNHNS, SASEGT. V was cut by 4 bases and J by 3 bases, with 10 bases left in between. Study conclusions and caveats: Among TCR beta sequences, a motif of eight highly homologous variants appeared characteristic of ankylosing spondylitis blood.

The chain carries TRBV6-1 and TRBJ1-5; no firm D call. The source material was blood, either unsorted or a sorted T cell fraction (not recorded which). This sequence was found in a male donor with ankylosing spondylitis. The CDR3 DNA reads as TGTGCCAGCAGTGGGACGCTTTTCAATCAGCCCCAGCATTTT. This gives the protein CASSGTLFNQPQHF.